The entry below gives a single T cell receptor (beta chain) sequence along with its context. The record originates from a study of blood T cell repertoires in COVID-19. Some clones are missing from TCRdb's copy, which holds only in-frame ones; the method was immunoSEQ multiplex PCR. The data hold over 90,000 clones, with about 90% observed a single time. V was shortened by 2 bases and J by 8 bases, with 11 bases between the two germline ends. The CDR3 consists of 14 residues. Germline CDR1 and CDR2: SGHKS and YYEKEE (reference sequence). Specimen: peripheral blood. V and J are TRBV5-5 and TRBJ1-6, with D possibly matching TRBD1 (6 bases). The clonotype originates from an older woman with acute or convalescent COVID-19. CDR3 DNA: TGTGCCAGCAGCTTCCAGGGGATTGATTCACCCCTCCACTTT. This sequence encodes CASSFQGIDSPLHF. The full variable domain, completed using reference TRBV5-5 and TRBJ1-6, is DAGVTQSPTHLIKTRGQQVTLRCSPISGHKSVSWYQQVLGQGPQFIFQYYEKEERGRGNFPDRFSARQFPNYSSELNVNALLLGDSALYLCASSFQGIDSPLHFGNGTRLTVT.